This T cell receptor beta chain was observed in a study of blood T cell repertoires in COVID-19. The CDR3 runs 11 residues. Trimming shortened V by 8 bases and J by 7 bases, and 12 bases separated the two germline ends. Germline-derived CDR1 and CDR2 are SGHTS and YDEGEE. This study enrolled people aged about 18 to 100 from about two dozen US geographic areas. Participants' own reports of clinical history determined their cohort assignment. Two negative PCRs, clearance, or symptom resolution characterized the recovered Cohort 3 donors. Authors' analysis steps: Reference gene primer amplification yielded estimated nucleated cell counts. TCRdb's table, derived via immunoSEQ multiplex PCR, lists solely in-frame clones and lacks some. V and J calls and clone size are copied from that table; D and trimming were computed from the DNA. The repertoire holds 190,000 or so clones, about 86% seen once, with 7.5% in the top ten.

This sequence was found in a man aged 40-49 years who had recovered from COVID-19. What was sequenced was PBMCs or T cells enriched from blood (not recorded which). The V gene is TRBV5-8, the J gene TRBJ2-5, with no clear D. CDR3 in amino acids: CASSMVRTQYF. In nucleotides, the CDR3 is TGTGCCAGTAGTATGGTGCGGACCCAGTACTTC.